These 23 T cell receptor beta chains were all obtained from the same sample, sequenced in a study of blood T cells in healthy people across ages. PCR was performed a second time for 7 to 11 cycles using a sample-barcoded 5' primer and a J-beta primer mix. MiXCR was run by TCRdb on the 5' RACE reads, yielding one entry per CDR3 protein. The top ten clones hold roughly 12% of a sample with hundreds of thousands of distinct CDR3 sequences, 45% to 60% of them seen once. The sequencing input was blood. Source of these receptors: an elderly woman in good health.

This chain links TRBV5-1 with TRBJ2-1; D is perhaps TRBD2 (5 bases). The germline V gene has CDR1 SGHRS and CDR2 YFSETQ. The ends were cut back, 0 bases at V and 8 bases at J, with 12 bases in the middle. This CDR3 contains 14 residues. CDR3 region: CASSLGGSSDEQFF. CDR3 coding DNA: TGCGCCAGCAGCTTGGGAGGGTCTTCGGATGAGCAGTTCTTC.

The table lists this clonotype with many counts. This chain uses TRBV28 with TRBJ2-7, with 8 bases lining up with TRBD1. This CDR3 is 14 amino acids long. Germline trimming cut 5 bases from V and 2 bases from J; bases unmatched to any gene: 5. CDR1 and CDR2 (germline): MDHEN, SYDVKM. In nucleotides, the CDR3 is TGTGCCAGCAGTCCACAGGACAGGGCCTACGAGCAGTACTTC. It yields the protein CASSPQDRAYEQYF.

In its sample, this clonotype was seen a few times. A read error may explain this, as a much larger clone is one base away. V usage is TRBV5-1 and J usage is TRBJ2-1; D call uncertain. From germline, CDR1 is SGHRS and CDR2 YFSETQ. CDR3 length: 15 amino acids. CDR3 residues: CAGSLSGLTYNEQFF. CDR3 sequence (DNA): TGCGCCGGCAGCTTGTCCGGGCTTACCTACAATGAGCAGTTCTTC. The entire variable domain, with the rest obtained from reference TRBV5-1 and TRBJ2-1, is as follows: KAGVTQTPRYLIKTRGQQVTLSCSPISGHRSVSWYQQTPGQGLQFLFEYFSETQRNKGNFPGRFSGRQFSNSRSEMNVSTLELGDSALYLCAGSLSGLTYNEQFFGPGTRLTVL.

A word on this clonotype: This sequence may be a read error, since a much larger clone differs from it by one base. The chain links TRBV11-2 to TRBJ2-1, with D maybe TRBD2 (6 bases). The CDR3 totals 13 residues. CDR1 SGHAT and CDR2 FQNNGV come from the germline V gene. V lost 2 bases and J 13 bases, leaving 15 bases between the germline ends. CDR3 residues: CASSLSVRETQFF. CDR3 bases: TGTGCCAGCAGCTTATCCGTCCGGGAGACCCAGTTCTTC.

The chain is built from TRBV28 and TRBJ1-4, with D unresolved. The V gene's germline CDR1 is MDHEN and CDR2 SYDVKM. The CDR3 length is 15 residues. V lost 5 bases and J lost 3, with 13 bases in between. The CDR3 DNA reads as TGTGCCAGCAGTGCAAGGCCACCACCTAATGAAAAACTGTTTTTT. Translated: CASSARPPPNEKLFF.

As to this clonotype: This may be a read error: a much more frequent sequence differs by one nucleotide. The chain employs TRBV15 and TRBJ2-1; D call uncertain. The J call may be wrong; the DNA end is better matched by TRBJ2-7. In germline, CDR1 is LNHNV, CDR2 YYDKDF (reference sequence). This CDR3 has 15 residues. The CDR3 DNA reads TGTGCCACCAGCCGGGCCGTGAGCTCCTACAATGAGCAGTACTTC. It specifies CATSRAVSSYNEQYF.

This clonotype occurred many times. The V and J genes are TRBV6-5 and TRBJ1-2; unclear D gene. The germline CDR1 and CDR2 sequences are MNHEY and SVGAGI. CDR3 length equals 12 residues. V was trimmed by 10 bases and J by 8 bases, leaving 17 bases between them. The CDR3 loop is CATQSSASGYTF. DNA of the CDR3: TGTGCCACGCAATCGAGCGCTTCCGGCTACACCTTC.

This clonotype was detected many times. Compared with germline, one end of the junction differs, possibly owing to a read error. The V gene is TRBV2, the J gene TRBJ2-3; D remains unclear. The CDR3 totals 12 residues. Germline V gene sequence: CDR1 SNHLY, CDR2 FYNNEI. The CDR3 DNA reads as TGTGCCAGCAGCTCAGACACAGATATGCAGTATTTT. This gives the protein CASSSDTDMQYF.

Only one count was recorded for this clonotype. One base away lies a much larger clone, so this may be a sequencing read error. The V call is TRBV5-1, the J call TRBJ2-5; the match to TRBD1 covers 9 bases. The CDR3 length is 15 residues. The germline CDR1 and CDR2 sequences are SGHRS and YFSETQ. Trimming at V came to 0 bases and at J to 11 bases, leaving 11 bases not matched to a gene. The CDR3 here is CASSLVGQGFYEQYF. DNA for the CDR3: TGCGCCAGCAGCTTGGTGGGACAGGGATTCTATGAGCAGTACTTC. Together with reference TRBV5-1 and TRBJ2-5, the CDR3 gives the full variable domain: KAGVTQTPRYLIKTRGQQVTLSCSPISGHRSVSWYQQTPGQGLQFLFEYFSETQRNKGNFPGRFSGRQFSNSRSEMNVSTLELGDSALYLCASSLVGQGFYEQYFGPGTRLLVL.

The table lists this clonotype with a few counts. V usage is TRBV20-1 and J usage is TRBJ2-1, with 13 bases fitting TRBD2. The V segment lost 6 bases and the J segment 6 bases; nucleotides outside the gene matches: 8. The CDR3 is made up of 15 amino acids. The germline V gene has CDR1 DFQATT and CDR2 SNEGSKA (reference sequence). This chain's CDR3 is CSAIPGLAGSNEQFF. The CDR3, as DNA: TGCAGTGCCATCCCGGGACTAGCGGGGTCCAATGAGCAGTTCTTC.

The chain recombines TRBV20-1 with TRBJ2-3; 9 bases line up with TRBD1. V dropped 6 bases and J dropped 4; count of bases not matched to a gene: 5. The CDR3 covers 13 residues. Germline V gene sequence: CDR1 DFQATT, CDR2 SNEGSKA (reference sequence). CDR3 loop: CSAADRGADTQYF. DNA for the CDR3: TGCAGTGCCGCGGACAGGGGTGCAGATACGCAGTATTTT.

This clonotype turned up a few times. The chain joins TRBV7-9 to TRBJ2-7, with 8 bases matching TRBD1. The CDR3 has 14 residues. The V segment lost 1 base and the J segment 6 bases; nucleotides outside the gene matches: 5. CDR1 and CDR2 (germline): SEHNR, FQNEAQ (reference sequence). CDR3 region: CASSLGGTGGEQYF. Written as DNA, the CDR3 is TGTGCCAGCAGCTTAGGCGGGACAGGAGGCGAGCAGTACTTC.

In this sample, this clonotype turned up many times. This rearrangement joins TRBV20-1 to TRBJ2-5; D is unresolved. This CDR3 contains 16 residues. V gave up 5 bases and J gave up 7 bases, with 26 bases separating them. Germline loops: CDR1 DFQATT, CDR2 SNEGSKA (reference sequence). This CDR3 reads CSAVPHSLGQRWTQYF. CDR3 DNA: TGCAGTGCTGTCCCTCATTCGCTAGGTCAGAGATGGACCCAGTACTTC.

The chain joins TRBV20-1 to TRBJ2-7; D uncertain. The CDR3 is 13 residues long. The germline V gene has CDR1 DFQATT and CDR2 SNEGSKA (reference sequence). Trimming pared 8 bases from V and 12 bases from J, leaving 26 bases between. Here the CDR3 reads CSTTHMEQETRYF. The CDR3 DNA sequence: TGCAGTACCACACATATGGAGCAAGAGACCCGGTACTTC.

At least ten counts were recorded for this clonotype. The chain is built from TRBV7-2 and TRBJ2-7, with D possibly TRBD2 on 5 matching bases. V was cut by 3 bases and J by 5 bases, with 14 bases left in between. The CDR3 is made up of 14 amino acids. The germline gives CDR1 SGHTA, CDR2 FQGNSA. CDR3 DNA sequence: TGTGCCAGCAGCTTCGAGGCTAGCAGCAACGAGCAGTACTTC. It translates to CASSFEASSNEQYF.

This clonotype was detected only a few times. The chain recombines TRBV5-1 with TRBJ2-1, with 9 bases that match TRBD2. Losses at the gene ends were 4 bases for V and 8 bases for J; bases not matched to a gene: 7. In germline, CDR1 is SGHRS, CDR2 YFSETQ. This CDR3 spans 14 amino acids. The CDR3 loop is CASSVGTSSHEQFF. CDR3 DNA: TGCGCCAGCAGCGTAGGGACTAGCTCGCATGAGCAGTTCTTC.

The rearrangement links TRBV2 to TRBJ2-6; 7 bases are a match to TRBD1. Per the germline V gene, CDR1 is SNHLY and CDR2 is FYNNEI. The CDR3 is made up of 14 amino acids. Losses at the gene ends were 7 bases for V and 2 bases for J; bases not matched to a gene: 2. The DNA for the CDR3 is TGTGCCAGCAACGACAGGGCTGGGGCCAACGTCCTGACTTTC. It translates to CASNDRAGANVLTF.

The chain is built from TRBV19 and TRBJ2-1; D may be TRBD1 (5 bases). The closer fit of TRBJ2-7 to the DNA end suggests the J call may be wrong. CDR1 is LNHDA, CDR2 SQIVND, per germline (reference sequence). This CDR3 is 12 amino acids long. This CDR3 is CASRGPYNEQYF. The CDR3, as DNA: TGTGCCAGTAGGGGGCCCTACAATGAGCAGTACTTC.

This clonotype was seen repeatedly, ten times or more. The rearrangement joins TRBV12-3 or TRBV12-4 to TRBJ2-5; D possibly corresponds to TRBD1 (5 bases). Trimming left V 6 bases short and J 4 bases short, with 12 bases between. The CDR3 runs to 13 residues. This CDR3 reads CASSQDRPETQYF. In DNA, the CDR3 is TGTGCCAGCAGCCAAGACAGACCAGAGACCCAGTACTTC.

A note on this clonotype: This may arise from a read error, as a much more abundant clone is one base away. The chain uses TRBV29-1 and TRBJ2-1; D is unclear. CDR3 size: 12 residues. CDR1 is SQVTM and CDR2 is ANQGSEA in the germline V gene. CDR3 in DNA: TGCTGCGAATTGCGGCTCAGCCATGAGCAGTTCTTC. It specifies CCELRLSHEQFF.

Note on this clonotype: Because it lacks the conserved phenylalanine or tryptophan at the end, this CDR3 is likely a read error. The chain employs TRBV29-1 and TRBJ2-2; D is possibly TRBD2 (6 bases). The CDR3 sequence is 14 residues long. In germline, CDR1 is SQVTM, CDR2 ANQGSEA. Trimming took off 4 bases at V and 4 bases at J, with 13 bases between the two ends. The DNA for the CDR3 is TGCAGCGTTGGCCGGGGACTGTTCACCGGGGAGCTGTTTTCT. Encoded protein: CSVGRGLFTGELFS.

The table lists this clonotype with a few counts. A much larger clone differs by one base, so this may be a read error. The DNA for the CDR3 is TGTGCCAGCAGCTTAAACAGGGAGCATGAGCAGTACTTC. This codes for CASSLNREHEQYF. The J gene is TRBJ2-7, the V gene TRBV7-3, with D possibly being TRBD1 (6 bases). Germline CDR1 SGHTA, CDR2 FQGTGA. This CDR3 is 13 amino acids long. Between the trimmed V and J ends, which lost 1 base and 7 bases, there was a span of 11 bases.

The V call is TRBV28, the J call TRBJ2-6; TRBD1 is a possible D gene (6 bases). V lost 7 bases and J lost 2, with 15 bases in between. The CDR3 runs to 16 residues. Germline CDR1 is MDHEN and CDR2 is SYDVKM. Here the CDR3 reads CASIPSGAAGANVLTF. The CDR3 DNA is TGTGCCAGCATACCTTCAGGGGCTGCTGGGGCCAACGTCCTGACTTTC. The variable domain in full, with the rest retrieved from reference TRBV28 and TRBJ2-6, is DVKVTQSSRYLVKRTGEKVFLECVQDMDHENMFWYRQDPGLGLRLIYFSYDVKMKEKGDIPEGYSVSREKKERFSLILESASTNQTSMYLCASIPSGAAGANVLTFGAGSRLTVL.